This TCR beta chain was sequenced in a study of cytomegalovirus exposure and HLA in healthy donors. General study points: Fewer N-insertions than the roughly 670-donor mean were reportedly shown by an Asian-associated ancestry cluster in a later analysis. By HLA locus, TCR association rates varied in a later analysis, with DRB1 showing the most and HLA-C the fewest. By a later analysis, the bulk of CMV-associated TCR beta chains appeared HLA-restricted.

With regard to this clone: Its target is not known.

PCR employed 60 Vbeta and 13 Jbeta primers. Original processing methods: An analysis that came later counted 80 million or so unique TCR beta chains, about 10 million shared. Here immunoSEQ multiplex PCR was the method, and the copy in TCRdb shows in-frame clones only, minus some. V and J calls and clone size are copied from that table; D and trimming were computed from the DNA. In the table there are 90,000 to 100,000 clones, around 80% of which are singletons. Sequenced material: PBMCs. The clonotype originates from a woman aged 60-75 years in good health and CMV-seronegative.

The CDR3: CASARLFNSPLHF. DNA for the CDR3: TGTGCCAGCGCCCGGTTATTTAATTCACCCCTCCACTTT. V gene TRBV7-2 combines with J gene TRBJ1-6; D unclear. The V gene's germline CDR1 is SGHTA and CDR2 FQGNSA. The CDR3 covers 13 residues. The V end was cut by 8 bases, the J end by 6 bases, with 11 bases between.